The entry that follows covers one T cell receptor (beta chain) sequence. The antigen is undetermined. The sample belongs to a study of T cell responses to AZD1222 COVID-19 vaccine. Study-level points and caveats: Reportedly, close to half of spike-specific TCRs are directed against unmutated variant regions. Donor demographics were predominantly white British with a female majority; clonal diversity may be underestimated. Distributed over spike, vaccine-associated CD4 TCRs predominated at 160-218 and 743-854. Receipt of two AZD1222 doses was followed by a rise in Spike-specific TCR breadth and depth.

This CDR3 comprises 13 residues. Germline CDR1 SGHVS, CDR2 FNYEAQ. The V gene lost 2 bases and the J gene lost 5 bases, with 6 bases spanning the gap. Assay used: immunoSEQ multiplex PCR; TCRdb lists only in-frame clones, some missing. The table records 40,000 to 45,000 clones, around 80% of them present only once. This clonotype was obtained from an adult who received the MenACWY meningococcal vaccine as a control. The sample here was peripheral blood, taken 28 days after the second dose of the MenACWY control vaccine. The chain combines TRBV7-6 with TRBJ1-4, with D unclear. The CDR3 nucleotides read TGTGCCAGCAGCTTATGGTCCAATGAAAAACTGTTTTTT. This gives the protein CASSLWSNEKLFF.